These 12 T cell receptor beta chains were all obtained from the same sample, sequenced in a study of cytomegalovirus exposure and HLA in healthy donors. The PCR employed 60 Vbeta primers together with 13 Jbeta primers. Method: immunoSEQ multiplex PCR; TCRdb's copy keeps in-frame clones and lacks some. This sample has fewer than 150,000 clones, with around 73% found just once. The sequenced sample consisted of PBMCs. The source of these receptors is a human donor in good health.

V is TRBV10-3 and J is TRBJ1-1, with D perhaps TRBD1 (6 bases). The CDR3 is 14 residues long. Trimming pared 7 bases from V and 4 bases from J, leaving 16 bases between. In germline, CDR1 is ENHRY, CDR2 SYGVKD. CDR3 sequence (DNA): TGTGCCATCACCCCGGGCACAGGGCTCACTGAAGCTTTCTTT. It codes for CAITPGTGLTEAFF.

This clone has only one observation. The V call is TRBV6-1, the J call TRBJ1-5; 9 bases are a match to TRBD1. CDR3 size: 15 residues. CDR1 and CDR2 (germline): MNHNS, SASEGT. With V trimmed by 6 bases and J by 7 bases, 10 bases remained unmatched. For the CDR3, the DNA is TGTGCCAGCAGGCCGGGACAGGGATTGGGCCAGCCCCAGCATTTT. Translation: CASRPGQGLGQPQHF.

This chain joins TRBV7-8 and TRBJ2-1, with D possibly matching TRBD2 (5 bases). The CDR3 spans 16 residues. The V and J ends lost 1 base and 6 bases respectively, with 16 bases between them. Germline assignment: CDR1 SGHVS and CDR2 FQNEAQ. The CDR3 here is CASSLVPTIGFNEQFF. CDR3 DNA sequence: TGTGCCAGCAGCTTAGTTCCGACTATAGGCTTCAATGAGCAGTTCTTC.

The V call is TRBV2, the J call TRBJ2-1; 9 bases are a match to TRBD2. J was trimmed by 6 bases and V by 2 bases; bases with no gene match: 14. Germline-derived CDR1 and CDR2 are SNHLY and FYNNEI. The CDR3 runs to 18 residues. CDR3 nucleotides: TGTGCCAGCAGTGAAAGGACTAGCGATTTGGGGCGGATCAATGAGCAGTTCTTC. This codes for CASSERTSDLGRINEQFF.

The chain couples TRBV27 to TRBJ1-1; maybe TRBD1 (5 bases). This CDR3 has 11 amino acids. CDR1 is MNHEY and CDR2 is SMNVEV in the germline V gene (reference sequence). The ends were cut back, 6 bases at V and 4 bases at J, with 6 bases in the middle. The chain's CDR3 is CASRGVTEAFF. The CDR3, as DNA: TGTGCCAGCAGAGGGGTCACTGAAGCTTTCTTT.

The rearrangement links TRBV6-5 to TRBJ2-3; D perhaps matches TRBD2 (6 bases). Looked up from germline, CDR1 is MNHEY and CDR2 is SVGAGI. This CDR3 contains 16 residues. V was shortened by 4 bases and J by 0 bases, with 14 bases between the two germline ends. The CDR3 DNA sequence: TGTGCCAGCAGTTCCGGGACTGTCTATAGCACAGATACGCAGTATTTT. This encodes CASSSGTVYSTDTQYF.

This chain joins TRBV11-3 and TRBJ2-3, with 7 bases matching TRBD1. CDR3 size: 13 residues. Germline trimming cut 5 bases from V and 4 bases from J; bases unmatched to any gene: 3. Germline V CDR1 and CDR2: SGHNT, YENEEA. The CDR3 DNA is TGTGCCAGCAGCCGCGACAGGGCAGATACGCAGTATTTT. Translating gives CASSRDRADTQYF.

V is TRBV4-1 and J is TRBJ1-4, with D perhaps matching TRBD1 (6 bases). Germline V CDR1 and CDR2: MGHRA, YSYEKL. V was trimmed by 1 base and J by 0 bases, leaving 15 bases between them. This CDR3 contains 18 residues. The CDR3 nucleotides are TGCGCCAGCAGCCAAGGGAGGGGGGGGGCCGCAACTAATGAAAAACTGTTTTTT. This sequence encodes CASSQGRGGAATNEKLFF.

CDR3 nucleotides: TGTGCCAGCAGCGCAGATCAGGGAACGCGCAATCAGCCCCAGCATTTT. Protein: CASSADQGTRNQPQHF. The chain couples TRBV9 to TRBJ1-5; tentatively, D is TRBD1 (5 bases). V lost 3 bases and J lost 2, with 15 bases in between. CDR1 SGDLS and CDR2 YYNGEE come from the germline V gene. CDR3 length: 16 amino acids.

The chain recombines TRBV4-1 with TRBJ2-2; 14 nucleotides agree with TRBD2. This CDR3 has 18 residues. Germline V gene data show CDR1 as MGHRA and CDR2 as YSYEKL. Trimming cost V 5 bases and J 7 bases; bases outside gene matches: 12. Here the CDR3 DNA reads TGCGCCAGCAGCAAATCTGAGACTAGCGGGAGGGCGGGCGGGGAGCTGTTTTTT. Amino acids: CASSKSETSGRAGGELFF.

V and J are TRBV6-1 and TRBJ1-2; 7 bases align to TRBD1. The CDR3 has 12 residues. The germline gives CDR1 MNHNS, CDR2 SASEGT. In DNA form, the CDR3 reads TGTGCGGCTGCCGACAGGGCCCTCGGCTACACCTTC. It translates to CAAADRALGYTF.

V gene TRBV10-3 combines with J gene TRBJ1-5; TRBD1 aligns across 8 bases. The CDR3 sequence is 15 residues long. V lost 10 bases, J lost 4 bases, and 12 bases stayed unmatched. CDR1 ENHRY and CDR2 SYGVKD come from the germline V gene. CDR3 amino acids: CATIHRTGNNQPQHF. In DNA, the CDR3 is TGTGCCACCATCCATCGGACAGGGAATAATCAGCCCCAGCATTTT.